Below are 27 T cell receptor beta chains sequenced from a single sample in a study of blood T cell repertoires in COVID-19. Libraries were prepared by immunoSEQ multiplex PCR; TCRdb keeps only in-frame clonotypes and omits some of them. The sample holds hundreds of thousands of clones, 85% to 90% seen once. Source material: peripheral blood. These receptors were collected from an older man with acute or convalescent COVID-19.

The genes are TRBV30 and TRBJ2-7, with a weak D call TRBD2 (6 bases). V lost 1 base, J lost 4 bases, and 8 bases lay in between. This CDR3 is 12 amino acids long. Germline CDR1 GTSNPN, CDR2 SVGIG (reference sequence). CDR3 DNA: TGTGCCTGGAGTGACGGGGGTTACGAGCAGTACGTC. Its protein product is CAWSDGGYEQYV.

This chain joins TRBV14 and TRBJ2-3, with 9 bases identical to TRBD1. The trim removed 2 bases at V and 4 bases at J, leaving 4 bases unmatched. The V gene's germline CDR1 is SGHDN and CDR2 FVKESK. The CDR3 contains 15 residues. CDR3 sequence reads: CASSQHRTGADTQYF. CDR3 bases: TGTGCCAGCAGCCAACATAGGACAGGGGCAGATACGCAGTATTTT.

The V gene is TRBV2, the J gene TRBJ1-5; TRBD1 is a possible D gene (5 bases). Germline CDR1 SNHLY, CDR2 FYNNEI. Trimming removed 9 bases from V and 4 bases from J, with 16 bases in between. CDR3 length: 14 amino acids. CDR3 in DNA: TGTGCCAGTCGGAGAAGACAGTCTAATCAGCCCCAGCATTTT. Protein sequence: CASRRRQSNQPQHF.

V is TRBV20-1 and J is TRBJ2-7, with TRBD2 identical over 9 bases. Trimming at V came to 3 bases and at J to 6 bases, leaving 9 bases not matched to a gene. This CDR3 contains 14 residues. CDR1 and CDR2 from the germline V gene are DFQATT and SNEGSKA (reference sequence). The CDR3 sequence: CSASGLAGLSEQYV. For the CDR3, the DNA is TGCAGTGCTAGTGGCCTAGCGGGGCTGTCCGAGCAGTACGTC.

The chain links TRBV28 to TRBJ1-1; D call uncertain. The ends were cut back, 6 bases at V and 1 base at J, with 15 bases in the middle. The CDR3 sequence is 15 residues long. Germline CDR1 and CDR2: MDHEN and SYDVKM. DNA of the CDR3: TGTGCCAGCAGCCCCCCCGGAGTATGGAACACTGAAGCTTTCTTT. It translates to CASSPPGVWNTEAFF.

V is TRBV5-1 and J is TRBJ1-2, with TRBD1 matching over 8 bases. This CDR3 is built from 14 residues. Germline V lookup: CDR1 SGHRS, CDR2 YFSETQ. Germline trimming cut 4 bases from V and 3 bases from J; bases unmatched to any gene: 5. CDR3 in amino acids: CASSTDRGYYGYTF. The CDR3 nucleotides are TGCGCCAGCAGCACCGACAGGGGATACTATGGCTACACCTTC.

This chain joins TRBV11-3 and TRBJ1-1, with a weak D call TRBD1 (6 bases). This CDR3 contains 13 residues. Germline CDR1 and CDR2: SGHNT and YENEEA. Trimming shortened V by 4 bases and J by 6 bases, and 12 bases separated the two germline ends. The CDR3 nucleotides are TGTGCCAGCAGCTCCCGACAGGATCCTGAAGCTTTCTTT. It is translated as CASSSRQDPEAFF.

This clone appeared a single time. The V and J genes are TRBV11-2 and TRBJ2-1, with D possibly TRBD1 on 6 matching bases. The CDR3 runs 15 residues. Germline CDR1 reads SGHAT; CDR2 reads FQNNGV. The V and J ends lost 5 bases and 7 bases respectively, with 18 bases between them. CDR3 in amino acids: CASSLGHSLQNEQFF. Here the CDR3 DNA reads TGTGCCAGCAGCCTGGGACATAGCCTACAAAATGAGCAGTTCTTC.

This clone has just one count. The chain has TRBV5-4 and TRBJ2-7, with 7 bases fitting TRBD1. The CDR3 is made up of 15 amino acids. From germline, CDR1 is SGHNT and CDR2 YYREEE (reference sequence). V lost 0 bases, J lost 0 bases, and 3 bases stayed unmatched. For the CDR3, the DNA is TGTGCCAGCAGCTTGGGCAGGGGGAGCTCCTACGAGCAGTACGTC. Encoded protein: CASSLGRGSSYEQYV.

The CDR3 nucleotides read TGTGCCAGCTCACCACTCGACAGGGCGGCCGGGGAGCTGTTTTTT. Residues: CASSPLDRAAGELFF. The chain joins TRBV18 to TRBJ2-2; 7 positions agree with TRBD1. Germline assignment: CDR1 KGHSH and CDR2 LQKENI. This CDR3 spans 15 amino acids. V trimming: 1 base; J trimming: 6 bases; junction bases outside the gene matches: 5.

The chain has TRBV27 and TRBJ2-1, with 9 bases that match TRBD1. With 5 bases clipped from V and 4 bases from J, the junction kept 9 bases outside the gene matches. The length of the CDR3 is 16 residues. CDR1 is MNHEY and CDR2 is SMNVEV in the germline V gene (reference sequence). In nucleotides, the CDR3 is TGTGCCAGCAGTCCGCGCGCCGGGACAGGGTACAATGAGCAGTTCTTC. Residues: CASSPRAGTGYNEQFF.

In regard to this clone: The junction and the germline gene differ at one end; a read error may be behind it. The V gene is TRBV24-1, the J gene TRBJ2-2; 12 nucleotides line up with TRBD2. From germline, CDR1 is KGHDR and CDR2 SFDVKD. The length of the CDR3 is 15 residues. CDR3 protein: CAASASGRAPGELFF. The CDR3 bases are TGTGCCGCCAGCGCTAGCGGGAGGGCTCCGGGGGAGCTGTTTTTT.

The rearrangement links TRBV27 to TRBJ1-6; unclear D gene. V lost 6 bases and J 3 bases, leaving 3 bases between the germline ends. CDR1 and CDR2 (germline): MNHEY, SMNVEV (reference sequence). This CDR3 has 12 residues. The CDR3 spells CASSFYNSPLHF. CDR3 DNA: TGTGCCAGCAGCTTCTATAATTCACCCCTCCACTTT.

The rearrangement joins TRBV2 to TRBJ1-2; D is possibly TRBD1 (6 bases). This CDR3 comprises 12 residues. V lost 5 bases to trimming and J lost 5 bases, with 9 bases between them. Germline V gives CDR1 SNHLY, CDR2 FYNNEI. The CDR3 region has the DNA TGTGCCAGCAGTAATCAGGGGTATGGCTACACCTTC. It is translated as CASSNQGYGYTF.

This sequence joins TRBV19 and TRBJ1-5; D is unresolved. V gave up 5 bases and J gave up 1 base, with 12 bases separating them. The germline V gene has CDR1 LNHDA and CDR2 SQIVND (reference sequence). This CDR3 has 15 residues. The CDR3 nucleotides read TGTGCCAGTAGTCGGAAGGAGACGAGCAATCAGCCCCAGCATTTT. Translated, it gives CASSRKETSNQPQHF.

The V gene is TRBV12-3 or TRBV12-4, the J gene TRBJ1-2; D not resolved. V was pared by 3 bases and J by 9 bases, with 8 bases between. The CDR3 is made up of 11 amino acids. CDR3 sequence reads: CASSFGYSYTF. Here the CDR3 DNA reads TGTGCCAGCAGTTTCGGGTATAGCTACACCTTC.

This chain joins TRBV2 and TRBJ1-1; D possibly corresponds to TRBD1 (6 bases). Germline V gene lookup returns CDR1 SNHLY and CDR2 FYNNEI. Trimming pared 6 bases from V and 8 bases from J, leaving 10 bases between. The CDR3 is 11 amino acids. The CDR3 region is CASSLTGEAFF. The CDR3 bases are TGTGCCAGCAGCCTCACAGGGGAAGCTTTCTTT. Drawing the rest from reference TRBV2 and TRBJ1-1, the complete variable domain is EPEVTQTPSHQVTQMGQEVILRCVPISNHLYFYWYRQILGQKVEFLVSFYNNEISEKSEIFDDQFSVERPDGSNFTLKIRSTKLEDSAMYFCASSLTGEAFFGQGTRLTVV.

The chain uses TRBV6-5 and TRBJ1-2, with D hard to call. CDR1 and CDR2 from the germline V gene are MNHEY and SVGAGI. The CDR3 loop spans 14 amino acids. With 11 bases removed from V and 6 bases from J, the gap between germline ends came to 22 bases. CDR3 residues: CASTLGRVPNGYTF. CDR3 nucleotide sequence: TGTGCCTCAACTCTAGGGCGGGTCCCTAATGGCTACACCTTC.

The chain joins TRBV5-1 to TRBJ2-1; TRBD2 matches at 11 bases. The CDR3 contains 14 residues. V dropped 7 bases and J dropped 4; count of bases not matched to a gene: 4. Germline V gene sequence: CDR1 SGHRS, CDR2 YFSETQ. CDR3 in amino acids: CASGLAGGYNEQFF. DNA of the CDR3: TGCGCCAGCGGTCTAGCGGGAGGTTACAATGAGCAGTTCTTC.

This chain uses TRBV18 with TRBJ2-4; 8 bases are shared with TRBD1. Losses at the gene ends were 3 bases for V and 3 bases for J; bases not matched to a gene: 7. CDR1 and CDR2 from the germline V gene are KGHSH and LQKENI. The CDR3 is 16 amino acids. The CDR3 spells CASSPRTGLGKNIQYF. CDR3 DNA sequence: TGTGCCAGCTCACCCCGGACAGGGCTGGGCAAAAACATTCAGTACTTC.

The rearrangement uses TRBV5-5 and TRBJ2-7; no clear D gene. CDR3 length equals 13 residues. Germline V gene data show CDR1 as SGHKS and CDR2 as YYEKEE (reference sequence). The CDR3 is CASSRDIFYVQYV. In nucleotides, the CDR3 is TGTGCCAGCAGCCGAGACATTTTCTACGTGCAGTACGTC.

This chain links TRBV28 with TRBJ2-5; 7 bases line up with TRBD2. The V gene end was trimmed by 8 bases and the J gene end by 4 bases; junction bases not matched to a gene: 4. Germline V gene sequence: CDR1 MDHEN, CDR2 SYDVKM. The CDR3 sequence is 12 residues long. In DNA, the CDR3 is TGTGCCAGCGGGAGGGTTGGAGAGACCCAGTACTTC. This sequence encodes CASGRVGETQYF.

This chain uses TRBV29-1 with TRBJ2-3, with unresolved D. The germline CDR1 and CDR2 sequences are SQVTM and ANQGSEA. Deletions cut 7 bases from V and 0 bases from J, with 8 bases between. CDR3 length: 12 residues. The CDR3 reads CSAGWSTDTQYF. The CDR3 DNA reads TGCAGCGCCGGTTGGAGCACAGATACGCAGTATTTT.

CDR3 nucleotide sequence: TGTGCCAGCAGTGTAACAGTTGATTCACCCCTCCACTTT. Translating gives CASSVTVDSPLHF. V is TRBV21-1 and J is TRBJ1-6; the table's D call of TRBD1 was not tested on the DNA. TRBV21-1 is a pseudogene locus. The CDR3 extends over 13 amino acids.

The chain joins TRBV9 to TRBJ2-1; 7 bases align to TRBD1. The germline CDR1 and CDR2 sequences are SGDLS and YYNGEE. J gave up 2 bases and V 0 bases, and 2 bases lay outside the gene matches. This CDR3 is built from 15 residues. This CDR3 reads CASSVEGAPYNEQFF. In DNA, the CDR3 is TGTGCCAGCAGCGTAGAGGGGGCCCCCTACAATGAGCAGTTCTTC.

Here the CDR3 DNA reads TGTGCCAGCAGCCCTACAAGGGGTCCTGGAAACACCATATATTTT. Translating it yields CASSPTRGPGNTIYF. J is TRBJ1-3 and V is TRBV9; weak D call: TRBD1 (5 bases). This CDR3 comprises 15 residues. Trimming removed 4 bases at V and 2 bases at J, with 13 bases between. Germline V lookup: CDR1 SGDLS, CDR2 YYNGEE.

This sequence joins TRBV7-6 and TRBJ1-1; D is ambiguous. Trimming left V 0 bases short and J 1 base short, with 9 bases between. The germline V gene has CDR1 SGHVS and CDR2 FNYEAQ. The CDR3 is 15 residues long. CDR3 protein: CASSLADGENTEAFF. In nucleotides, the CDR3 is TGTGCCAGCAGCTTAGCAGACGGGGAGAACACTGAAGCTTTCTTT.